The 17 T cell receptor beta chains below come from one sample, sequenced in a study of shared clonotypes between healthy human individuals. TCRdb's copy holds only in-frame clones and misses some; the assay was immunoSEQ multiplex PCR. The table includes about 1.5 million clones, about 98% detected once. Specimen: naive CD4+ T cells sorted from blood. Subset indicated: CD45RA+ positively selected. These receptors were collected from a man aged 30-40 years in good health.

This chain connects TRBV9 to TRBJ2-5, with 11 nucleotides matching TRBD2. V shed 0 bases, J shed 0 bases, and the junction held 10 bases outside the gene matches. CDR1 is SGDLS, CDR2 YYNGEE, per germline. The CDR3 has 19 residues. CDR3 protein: CASSVATSGIGHNQETQYF. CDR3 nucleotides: TGTGCCAGCAGCGTAGCGACTAGCGGGATTGGGCATAACCAAGAGACCCAGTACTTC.

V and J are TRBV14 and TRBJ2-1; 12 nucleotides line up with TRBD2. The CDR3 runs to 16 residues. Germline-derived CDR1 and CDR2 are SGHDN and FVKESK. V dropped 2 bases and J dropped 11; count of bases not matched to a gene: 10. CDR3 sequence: CASSQSLPRTSGKQFF. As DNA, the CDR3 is TGTGCCAGCAGCCAATCACTACCCCGGACTAGCGGGAAGCAGTTCTTC.

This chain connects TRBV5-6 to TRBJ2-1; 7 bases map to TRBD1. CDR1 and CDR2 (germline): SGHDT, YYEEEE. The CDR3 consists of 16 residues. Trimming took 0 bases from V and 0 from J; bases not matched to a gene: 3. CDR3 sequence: CASSLGDSPSYNEQFF. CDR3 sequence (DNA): TGTGCCAGCAGCTTGGGGGACAGCCCCTCCTACAATGAGCAGTTCTTC.

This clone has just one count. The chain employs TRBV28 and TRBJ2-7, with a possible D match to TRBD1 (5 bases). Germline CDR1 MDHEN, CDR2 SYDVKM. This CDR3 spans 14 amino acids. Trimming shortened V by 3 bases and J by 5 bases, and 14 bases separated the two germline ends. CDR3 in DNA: TGTGCCAGCAGTTTTGCCAGGGTGTCGCACGAGCAGTACTTC. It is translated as CASSFARVSHEQYF.

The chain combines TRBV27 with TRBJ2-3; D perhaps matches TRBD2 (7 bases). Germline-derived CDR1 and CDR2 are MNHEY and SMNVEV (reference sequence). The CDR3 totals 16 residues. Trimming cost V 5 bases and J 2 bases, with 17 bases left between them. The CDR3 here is CASSPLGGLFTDTQYF. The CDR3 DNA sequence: TGTGCCAGCAGTCCACTCGGGGGGCTGTTCACAGATACGCAGTATTTT.

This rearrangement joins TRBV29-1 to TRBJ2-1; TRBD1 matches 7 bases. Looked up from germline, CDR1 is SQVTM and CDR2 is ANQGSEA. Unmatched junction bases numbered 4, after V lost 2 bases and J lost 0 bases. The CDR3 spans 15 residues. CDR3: CSVETAGGSYNEQFF. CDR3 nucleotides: TGCAGCGTTGAAACGGCAGGGGGCTCCTACAATGAGCAGTTCTTC.

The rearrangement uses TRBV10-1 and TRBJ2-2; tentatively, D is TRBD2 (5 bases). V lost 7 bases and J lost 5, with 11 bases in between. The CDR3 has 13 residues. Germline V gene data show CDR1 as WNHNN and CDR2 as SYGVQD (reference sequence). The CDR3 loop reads CASTARETGELFF. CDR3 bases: TGCGCCAGCACGGCTAGGGAGACCGGGGAGCTGTTTTTT.

The chain's CDR3 is CASNYRSVGVYNEQFF. CDR3 DNA: TGCGCCAGCAATTATCGTTCAGTTGGGGTATACAATGAGCAGTTCTTC. The chain has TRBV5-1 and TRBJ2-1; unclear D gene. V was trimmed by 6 bases and J by 4 bases, leaving 20 bases between them. The CDR3 extends over 16 amino acids. CDR1 is SGHRS, CDR2 YFSETQ, per germline.

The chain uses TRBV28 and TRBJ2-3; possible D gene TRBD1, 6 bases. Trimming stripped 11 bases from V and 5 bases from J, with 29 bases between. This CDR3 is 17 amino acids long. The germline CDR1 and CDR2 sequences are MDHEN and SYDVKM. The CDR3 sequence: CAGKRSLWAGVGDTQYF. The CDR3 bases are TGTGCCGGAAAACGGAGTCTCTGGGCAGGGGTAGGAGATACGCAGTATTTT.

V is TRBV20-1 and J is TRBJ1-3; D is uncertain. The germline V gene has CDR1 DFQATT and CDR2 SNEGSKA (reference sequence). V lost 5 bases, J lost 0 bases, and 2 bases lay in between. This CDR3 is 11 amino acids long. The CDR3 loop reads CSAYSGNTIYF. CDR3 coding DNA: TGCAGTGCTTACTCTGGAAACACCATATATTTT.

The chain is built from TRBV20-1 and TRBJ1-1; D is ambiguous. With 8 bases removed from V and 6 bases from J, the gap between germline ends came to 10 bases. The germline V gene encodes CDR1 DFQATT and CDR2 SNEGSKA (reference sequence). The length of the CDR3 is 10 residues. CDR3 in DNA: TGCAGTTTAGGGAGGCCTGAAGCTTTCTTT. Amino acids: CSLGRPEAFF.

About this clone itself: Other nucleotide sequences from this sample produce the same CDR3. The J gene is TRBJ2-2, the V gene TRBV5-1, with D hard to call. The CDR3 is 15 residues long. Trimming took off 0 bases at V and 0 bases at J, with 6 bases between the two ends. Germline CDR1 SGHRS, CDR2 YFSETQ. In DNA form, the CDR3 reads TGCGCCAGCAGCTTGGGGCTAGCGAACACCGGGGAGCTGTTTTTT. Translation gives CASSLGLANTGELFF.

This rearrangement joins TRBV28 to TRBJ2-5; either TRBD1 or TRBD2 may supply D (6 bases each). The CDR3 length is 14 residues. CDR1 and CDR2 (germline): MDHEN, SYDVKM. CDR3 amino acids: CAHTSRGERKTQYF. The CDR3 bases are TGTGCACACACCTCTAGGGGGGAGCGAAAGACCCAGTACTTC. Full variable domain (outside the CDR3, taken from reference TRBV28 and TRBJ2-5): DVKVTQSSRYLVKRTGEKVFLECVQDMDHENMFWYRQDPGLGLRLIYFSYDVKMKEKGDIPEGYSVSREKKERFSLILESASTNQTSMYLCAHTSRGERKTQYFGPGTRLLVL.

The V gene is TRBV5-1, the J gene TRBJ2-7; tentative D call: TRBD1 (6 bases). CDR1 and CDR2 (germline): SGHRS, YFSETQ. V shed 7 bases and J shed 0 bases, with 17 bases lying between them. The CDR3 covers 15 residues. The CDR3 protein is CASGEGGIGSYEQYF. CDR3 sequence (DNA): TGCGCCAGCGGCGAAGGGGGAATTGGCTCCTACGAGCAGTACTTC.

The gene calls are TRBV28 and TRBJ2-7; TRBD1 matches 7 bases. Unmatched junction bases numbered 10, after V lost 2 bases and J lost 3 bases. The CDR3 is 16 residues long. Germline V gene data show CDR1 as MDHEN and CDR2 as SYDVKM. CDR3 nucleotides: TGTGCCAGCAGTTTACGTCCAGCAGGGGGATTCTACGAGCAGTACTTC. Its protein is CASSLRPAGGFYEQYF.

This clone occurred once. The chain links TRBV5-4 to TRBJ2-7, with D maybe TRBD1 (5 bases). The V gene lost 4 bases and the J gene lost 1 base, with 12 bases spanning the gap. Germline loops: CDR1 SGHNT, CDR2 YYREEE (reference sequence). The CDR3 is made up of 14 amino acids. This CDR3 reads CASSQDSYSYEQYF. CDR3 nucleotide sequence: TGTGCCAGCAGCCAAGACAGCTATTCCTACGAGCAGTACTTC.

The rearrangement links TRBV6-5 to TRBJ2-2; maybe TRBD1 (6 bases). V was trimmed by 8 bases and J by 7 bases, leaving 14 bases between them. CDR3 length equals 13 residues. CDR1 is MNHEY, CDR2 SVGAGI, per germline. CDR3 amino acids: CASGGYQRGELFF. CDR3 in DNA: TGTGCCAGCGGGGGCTACCAGCGCGGGGAGCTGTTTTTT.